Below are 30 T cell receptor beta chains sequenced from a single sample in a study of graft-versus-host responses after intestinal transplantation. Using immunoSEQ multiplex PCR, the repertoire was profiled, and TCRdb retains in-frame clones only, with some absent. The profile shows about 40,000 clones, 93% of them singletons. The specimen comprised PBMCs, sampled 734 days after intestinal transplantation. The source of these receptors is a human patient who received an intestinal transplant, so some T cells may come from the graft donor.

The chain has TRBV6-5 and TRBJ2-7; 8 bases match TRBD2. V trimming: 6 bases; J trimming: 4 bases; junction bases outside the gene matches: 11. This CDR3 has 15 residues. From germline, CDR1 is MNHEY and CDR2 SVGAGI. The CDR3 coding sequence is TGTGCCAGCAGAACAACAAGCGGGAGAGCTTACGAGCAGTACTTC. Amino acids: CASRTTSGRAYEQYF.

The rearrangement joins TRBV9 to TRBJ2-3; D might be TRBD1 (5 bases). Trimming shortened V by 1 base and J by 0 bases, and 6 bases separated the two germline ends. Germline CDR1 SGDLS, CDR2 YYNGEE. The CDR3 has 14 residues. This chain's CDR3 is CASSVRGSTDTQYF. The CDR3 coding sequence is TGTGCCAGCAGCGTAAGGGGTAGCACAGATACGCAGTATTTT.

The CDR3 region is CASSLLGQSLDEKLFF. The CDR3 coding sequence is TGTGCCAGCAGCTTGTTAGGGCAGAGCCTAGATGAAAAACTGTTTTTT. The J gene is TRBJ1-4, the V gene TRBV5-6; the D is unclear. Deletions cut 1 base from V and 6 bases from J, with 16 bases between. This CDR3 is 16 amino acids long. Germline-derived CDR1 and CDR2 are SGHDT and YYEEEE.

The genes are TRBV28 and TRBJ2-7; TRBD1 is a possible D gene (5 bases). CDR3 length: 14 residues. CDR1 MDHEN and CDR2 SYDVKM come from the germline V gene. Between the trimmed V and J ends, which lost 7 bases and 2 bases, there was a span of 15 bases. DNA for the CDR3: TGTGCCAGCACTATAGACAGTGGAGCCTACGAGCAGTACTTC. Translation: CASTIDSGAYEQYF. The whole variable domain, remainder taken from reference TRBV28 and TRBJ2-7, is DVKVTQSSRYLVKRTGEKVFLECVQDMDHENMFWYRQDPGLGLRLIYFSYDVKMKEKGDIPEGYSVSREKKERFSLILESASTNQTSMYLCASTIDSGAYEQYFGPGTRLTVT.

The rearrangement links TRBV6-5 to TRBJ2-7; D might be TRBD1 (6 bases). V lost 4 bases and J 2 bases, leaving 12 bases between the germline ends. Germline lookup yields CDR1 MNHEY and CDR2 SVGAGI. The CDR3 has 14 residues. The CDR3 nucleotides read TGTGCCAGCAGTTTTAGACAGGTTACCTACGAGCAGTACTTC. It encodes CASSFRQVTYEQYF.

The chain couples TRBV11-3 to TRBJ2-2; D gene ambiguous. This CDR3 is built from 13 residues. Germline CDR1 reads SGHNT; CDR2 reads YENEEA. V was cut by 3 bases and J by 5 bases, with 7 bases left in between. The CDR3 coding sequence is TGTGCCAGCAGCTTTACTGGGACCGGGGAGCTGTTTTTT. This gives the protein CASSFTGTGELFF.

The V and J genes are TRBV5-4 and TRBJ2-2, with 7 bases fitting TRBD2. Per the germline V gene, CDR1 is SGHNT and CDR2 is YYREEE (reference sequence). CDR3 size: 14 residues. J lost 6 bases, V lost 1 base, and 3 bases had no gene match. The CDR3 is CASSLSGGPGELFF. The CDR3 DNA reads TGTGCCAGCAGCTTGTCGGGGGGACCCGGGGAGCTGTTTTTT.

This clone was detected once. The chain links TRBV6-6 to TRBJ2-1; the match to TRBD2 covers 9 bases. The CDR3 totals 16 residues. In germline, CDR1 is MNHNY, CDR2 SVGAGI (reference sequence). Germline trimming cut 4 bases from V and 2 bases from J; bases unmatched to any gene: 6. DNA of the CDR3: TGTGCCAGCAGTTTCGGCGGGGGGGTCACCTACAATGAGCAGTTCTTC. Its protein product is CASSFGGGVTYNEQFF.

The CDR3 nucleotides are TGTGCCAGCAGCGAAGGGGTCGGTCCCTACGAGCAGTACTTC. Residues: CASSEGVGPYEQYF. The chain uses TRBV7-9 and TRBJ2-7; a weak D match, TRBD1 (5 bases). Germline-derived CDR1 and CDR2 are SEHNR and FQNEAQ (reference sequence). The V end lost 5 bases, the J end lost 2 bases, and 13 bases lay between the germline ends. There are 14 residues in the CDR3.

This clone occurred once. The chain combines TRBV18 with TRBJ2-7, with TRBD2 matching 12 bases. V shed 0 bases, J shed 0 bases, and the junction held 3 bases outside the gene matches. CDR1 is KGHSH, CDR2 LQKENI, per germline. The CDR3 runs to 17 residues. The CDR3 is CASSPPLLAGGSYEQYF. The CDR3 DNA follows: TGTGCCAGCTCACCACCCCTACTAGCGGGGGGCTCCTACGAGCAGTACTTC. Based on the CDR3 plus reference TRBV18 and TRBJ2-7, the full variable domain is NAGVMQNPRHLVRRRGQEARLRCSPMKGHSHVYWYRQLPEEGLKFMVYLQKENIIDESGMPKERFSAEFPKEGPSILRIQQVVRGDSAAYFCASSPPLLAGGSYEQYFGPGTRLTVT.

The CDR3 sequence: CASSYTAAWGNTIYF. The CDR3 DNA follows: TGTGCCAGCAGTTACACGGCCGCTTGGGGGAACACCATATATTTT. V gene TRBV6-5 combines with J gene TRBJ1-3, with TRBD1 as a possible D gene (5 bases). Trimming shortened V by 2 bases and J by 7 bases, and 15 bases separated the two germline ends. The CDR3 covers 15 residues. Germline V gene data show CDR1 as MNHEY and CDR2 as SVGAGI.

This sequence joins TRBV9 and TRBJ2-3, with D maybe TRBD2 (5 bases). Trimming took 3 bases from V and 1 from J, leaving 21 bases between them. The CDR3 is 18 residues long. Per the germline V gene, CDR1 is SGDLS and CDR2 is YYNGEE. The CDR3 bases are TGTGCCAGCAGCGGCGGAGTGGGCCCCCGGGAAGGCACAGATACGCAGTATTTT. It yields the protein CASSGGVGPREGTDTQYF. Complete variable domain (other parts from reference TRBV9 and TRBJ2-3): DSGVTQTPKHLITATGQRVTLRCSPRSGDLSVYWYQQSLDQGLQFLIQYYNGEERAKGNILERFSAQQFPDLHSELNLSSLELGDSALYFCASSGGVGPREGTDTQYFGPGTRLTVL.

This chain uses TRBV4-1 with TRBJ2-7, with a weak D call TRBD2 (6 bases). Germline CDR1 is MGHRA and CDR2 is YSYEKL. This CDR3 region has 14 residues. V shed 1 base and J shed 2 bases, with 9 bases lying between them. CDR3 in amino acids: CASSQGLGAYEQYF. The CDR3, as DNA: TGCGCCAGCAGCCAAGGACTAGGTGCCTACGAGCAGTACTTC.

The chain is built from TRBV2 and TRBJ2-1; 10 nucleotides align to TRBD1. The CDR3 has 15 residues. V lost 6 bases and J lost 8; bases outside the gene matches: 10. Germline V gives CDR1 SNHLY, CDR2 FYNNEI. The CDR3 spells CASSSGTGDLDEQFF. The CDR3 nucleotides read TGTGCCAGCAGCTCCGGGACAGGGGATTTGGATGAGCAGTTCTTC.

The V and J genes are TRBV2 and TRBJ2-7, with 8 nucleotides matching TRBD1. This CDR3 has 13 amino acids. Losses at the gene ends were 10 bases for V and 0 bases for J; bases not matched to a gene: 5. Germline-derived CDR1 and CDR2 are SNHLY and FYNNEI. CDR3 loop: CATGQGPSYEQYF. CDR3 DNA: TGTGCCACAGGACAGGGACCCTCCTACGAGCAGTACTTC. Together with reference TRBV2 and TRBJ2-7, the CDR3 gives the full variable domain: EPEVTQTPSHQVTQMGQEVILRCVPISNHLYFYWYRQILGQKVEFLVSFYNNEISEKSEIFDDQFSVERPDGSNFTLKIRSTKLEDSAMYFCATGQGPSYEQYFGPGTRLTVT.

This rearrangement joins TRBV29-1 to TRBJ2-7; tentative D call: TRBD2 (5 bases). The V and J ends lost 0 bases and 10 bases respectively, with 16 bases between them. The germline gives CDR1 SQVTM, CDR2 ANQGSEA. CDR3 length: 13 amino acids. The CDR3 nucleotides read TGCAGCGTTGAAGACGGGATCCCAGGCCCCCAGTACTTC. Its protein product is CSVEDGIPGPQYF.

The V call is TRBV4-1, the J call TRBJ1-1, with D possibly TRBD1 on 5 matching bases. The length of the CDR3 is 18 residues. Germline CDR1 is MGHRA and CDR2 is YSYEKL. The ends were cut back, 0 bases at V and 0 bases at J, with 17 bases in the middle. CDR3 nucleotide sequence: TGCGCCAGCAGCCAAGACGTGGCAGGGAGCTACATGAACACTGAAGCTTTCTTT. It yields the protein CASSQDVAGSYMNTEAFF.

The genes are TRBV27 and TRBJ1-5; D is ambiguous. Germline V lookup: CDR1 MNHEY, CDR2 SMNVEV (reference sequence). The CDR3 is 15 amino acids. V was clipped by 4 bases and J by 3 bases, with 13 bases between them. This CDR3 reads CASSSRVSANQPQHF. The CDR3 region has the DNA TGTGCCAGCAGTTCCCGAGTCAGCGCCAATCAGCCCCAGCATTTT.

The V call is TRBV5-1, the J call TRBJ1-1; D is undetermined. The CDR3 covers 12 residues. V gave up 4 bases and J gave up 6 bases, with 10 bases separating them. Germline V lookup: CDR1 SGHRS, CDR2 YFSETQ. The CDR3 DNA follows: TGCGCCAGCAGCCAATCACAAGCTGAAGCTTTCTTT. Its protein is CASSQSQAEAFF.

DNA of the CDR3: TGTGCCAGTAGTATTGGAGGCTACGAGCAGTACTTC. It translates to CASSIGGYEQYF. The chain combines TRBV19 with TRBJ2-7; tentatively, D is TRBD2 (5 bases). Germline CDR1 reads LNHDA; CDR2 reads SQIVND (reference sequence). V gave up 3 bases and J gave up 3 bases, with 6 bases separating them. The CDR3 totals 12 residues.

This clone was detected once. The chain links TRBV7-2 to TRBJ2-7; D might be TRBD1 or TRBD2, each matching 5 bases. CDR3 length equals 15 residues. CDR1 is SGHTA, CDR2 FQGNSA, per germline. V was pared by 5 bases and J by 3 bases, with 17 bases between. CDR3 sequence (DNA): TGTGCCAGCAGCCCCTATATGGGGGTCCTCTACGAGCAGTACTTC. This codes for CASSPYMGVLYEQYF.

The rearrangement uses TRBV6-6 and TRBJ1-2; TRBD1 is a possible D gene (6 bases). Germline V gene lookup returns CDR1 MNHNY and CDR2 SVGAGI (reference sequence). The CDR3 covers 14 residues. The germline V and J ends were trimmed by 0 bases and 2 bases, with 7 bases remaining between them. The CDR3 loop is CASSYSGQNYGYTF. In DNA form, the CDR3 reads TGTGCCAGCAGTTACTCGGGACAAAACTATGGCTACACCTTC.

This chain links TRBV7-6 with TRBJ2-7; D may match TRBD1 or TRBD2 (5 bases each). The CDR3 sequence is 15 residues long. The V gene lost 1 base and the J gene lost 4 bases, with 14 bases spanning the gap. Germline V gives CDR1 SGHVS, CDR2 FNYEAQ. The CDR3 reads CASSLGLGAKYEQYF. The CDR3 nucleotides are TGTGCCAGCAGCTTAGGTCTCGGGGCCAAATACGAGCAGTACTTC.

The CDR3 DNA follows: TGTGCCAGCAGCCCTGAGGAGAATGAGCAGTTCTTC. Translated, it gives CASSPEENEQFF. The chain carries TRBV11-3 and TRBJ2-1; no clear D. The germline gives CDR1 SGHNT, CDR2 YENEEA. This CDR3 has 12 residues. V gave up 5 bases and J gave up 7 bases, with 9 bases separating them.

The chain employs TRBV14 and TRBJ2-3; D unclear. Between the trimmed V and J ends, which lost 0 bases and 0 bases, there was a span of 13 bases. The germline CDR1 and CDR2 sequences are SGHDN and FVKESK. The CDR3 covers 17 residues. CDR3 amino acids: CASSQDGPSASTDTQYF. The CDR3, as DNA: TGTGCCAGCAGCCAAGATGGCCCATCGGCTAGCACAGATACGCAGTATTTT.

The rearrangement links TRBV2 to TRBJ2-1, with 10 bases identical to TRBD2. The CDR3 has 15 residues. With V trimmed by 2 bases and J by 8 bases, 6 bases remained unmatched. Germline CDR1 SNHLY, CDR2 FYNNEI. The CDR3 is CASSELPSGRHEQFF. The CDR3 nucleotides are TGTGCCAGCAGTGAACTGCCTAGCGGGAGACATGAGCAGTTCTTC.

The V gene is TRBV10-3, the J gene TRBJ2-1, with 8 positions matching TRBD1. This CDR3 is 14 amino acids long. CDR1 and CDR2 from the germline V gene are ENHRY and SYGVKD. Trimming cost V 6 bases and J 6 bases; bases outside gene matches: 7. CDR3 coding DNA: TGTGCCATCAGCCCGGGACAGGATCTCAATGAGCAGTTCTTC. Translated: CAISPGQDLNEQFF.

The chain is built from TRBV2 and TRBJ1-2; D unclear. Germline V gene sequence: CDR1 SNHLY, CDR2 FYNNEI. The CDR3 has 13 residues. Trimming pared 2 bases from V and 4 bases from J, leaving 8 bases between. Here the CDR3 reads CASSEPATYGYTF. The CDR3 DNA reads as TGTGCCAGCAGTGAACCGGCAACCTATGGCTACACCTTC. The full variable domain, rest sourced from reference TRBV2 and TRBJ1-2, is EPEVTQTPSHQVTQMGQEVILRCVPISNHLYFYWYRQILGQKVEFLVSFYNNEISEKSEIFDDQFSVERPDGSNFTLKIRSTKLEDSAMYFCASSEPATYGYTFGSGTRLTVV.

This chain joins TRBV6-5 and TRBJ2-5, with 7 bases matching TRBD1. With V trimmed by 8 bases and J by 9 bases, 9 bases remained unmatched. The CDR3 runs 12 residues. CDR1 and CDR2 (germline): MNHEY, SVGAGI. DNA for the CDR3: TGTGCCAGCGGTAGGGGGCAGTCCCCCCAGTACTTC. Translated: CASGRGQSPQYF.

In nucleotides, the CDR3 is TGTGCCAGCAGCTTAGTCGGCACCGGGGAGTTCTTC. It yields the protein CASSLVGTGEFF. J is TRBJ2-1 and V is TRBV7-3; possible D gene TRBD2, 5 bases. This CDR3 has 12 residues. Trimming took 2 bases from V and 14 from J, leaving 13 bases between them. Germline V lookup: CDR1 SGHTA, CDR2 FQGTGA.